Listed here are 13 T cell receptor beta chains from one sample, sequenced in a study of shared clonotypes between healthy human individuals. Clones were sequenced by immunoSEQ multiplex PCR, and TCRdb holds only the in-frame ones, with some missing. The sample lists approximately 980,000 clones; about three quarters were seen once. The sample consisted of memory CD4+ T cells sorted from blood. Subset noted: CD45RA-negative fraction. The receptors originated from a man aged 18 to 30 in good health.

This clone has only one observation. At the DNA level, this CDR3 is encoded by other sequences in the same sample as well. This CDR3 reads CASSLGPSTDTQYF. The CDR3 coding sequence is TGTGCCAGCAGCTTAGGGCCAAGCACAGATACGCAGTATTTT. The chain is built from TRBV7-2 and TRBJ2-3; D is unclear. This CDR3 comprises 14 residues. V lost 1 base and J 0 bases, leaving 5 bases between the germline ends. Looked up from germline, CDR1 is SGHTA and CDR2 is FQGNSA.

This clone showed up just once. The chain is built from TRBV4-3 and TRBJ2-3; D gene ambiguous. V gave up 1 base and J gave up 3 bases, with 14 bases separating them. CDR1 and CDR2 (germline): LGHNA, YSLEER. The CDR3 is 16 residues long. Here the CDR3 DNA reads TGCGCCAGCAGCCAAGCCAGGCACAGTAGAACAGATACGCAGTATTTT. Translation: CASSQARHSRTDTQYF.

The V gene is TRBV20-1, the J gene TRBJ2-7; TRBD2 aligns across 8 bases. CDR3 size: 11 residues. The germline V gene encodes CDR1 DFQATT and CDR2 SNEGSKA (reference sequence). CDR3 loop: CSLGLGVEQYF. DNA for the CDR3: TGCAGCCTGGGACTAGGGGTAGAGCAGTACTTC.

Turning to this clone: With a much larger clone just one base away, this may be a read error. Other DNA sequences in the sample encode the same CDR3. CDR3: CASSPQETQYF. CDR3 sequence (DNA): TGTGCCAGCAGCCCCCAAGAGACCCAGTACTTC. The rearrangement joins TRBV7-2 to TRBJ2-5; no definite D call. With 5 bases removed from V and 1 base from J, the gap between germline ends came to 2 bases. The CDR3 loop spans 11 amino acids. Looked up from germline, CDR1 is SGHTA and CDR2 is FQGNSA.

The genes are TRBV5-1 and TRBJ1-4; no clear D gene. This CDR3 contains 12 residues. V gave up 2 bases and J gave up 4 bases, with 3 bases separating them. The germline V gene encodes CDR1 SGHRS and CDR2 YFSETQ. The CDR3 region has the DNA TGCGCCAGCAGCTTTGATAATGAAAAACTGTTTTTT. It encodes CASSFDNEKLFF.

The V gene is TRBV19, the J gene TRBJ2-1; either TRBD1 or TRBD2 may fit D (5 bases each). Deletions cut 7 bases from V and 7 bases from J, with 17 bases between. The germline V gene has CDR1 LNHDA and CDR2 SQIVND (reference sequence). The CDR3 covers 14 residues. The CDR3 nucleotides are TGTGCCAGTACAACCCCGGGACGCACAAATGAGCAGTTCTTC. Protein: CASTTPGRTNEQFF.

This chain connects TRBV9 to TRBJ2-1; a weak D match, TRBD2 (6 bases). The CDR3 sequence is 16 residues long. Trimming removed 3 bases from V and 1 base from J, with 14 bases in between. Germline V lookup: CDR1 SGDLS, CDR2 YYNGEE. CDR3 residues: CASSAKAGWSYNEQFF. The CDR3 region has the DNA TGTGCCAGCAGCGCTAAGGCGGGATGGTCCTACAATGAGCAGTTCTTC.

The V gene is TRBV6-1, the J gene TRBJ1-2, with D maybe TRBD1 (5 bases). The CDR3 runs 17 residues. Germline V gene lookup returns CDR1 MNHNS and CDR2 SASEGT. Between the trimmed V and J ends, which lost 4 bases and 0 bases, there was a span of 18 bases. The CDR3 reads CASSASSRTTTNYGYTF. The CDR3 DNA is TGTGCCAGCAGTGCGAGTAGTAGGACAACAACTAACTATGGCTACACCTTC.

CDR3 in amino acids: CASSLGDRGGREKLFF. The CDR3 coding sequence is TGTGCCAGCAGCTTAGGGGACAGGGGCGGGAGGGAAAAACTGTTTTTT. The genes are TRBV7-2 and TRBJ1-4; 10 nucleotides agree with TRBD1. The junction had 7 bases not matched to a gene; V was cut back by 1 base and J by 8 bases. The CDR3 totals 16 residues. The germline V gene encodes CDR1 SGHTA and CDR2 FQGNSA.

The rearrangement uses TRBV18 and TRBJ2-7, with TRBD1 as a possible D gene (7 bases). The CDR3 loop spans 19 amino acids. Between the trimmed V and J ends, which lost 3 bases and 6 bases, there was a span of 30 bases. Germline lookup yields CDR1 KGHSH and CDR2 LQKENI. In DNA form, the CDR3 reads TGTGCCAGCTCACCGGCCTGGGGGGCTCAGGGGGTCGGGCTACGCGAGCAGTACTTC. Protein sequence: CASSPAWGAQGVGLREQYF.

V is TRBV9 and J is TRBJ2-1; 7 bases fit TRBD2. This CDR3 contains 14 residues. Per germline, CDR1 SGDLS and CDR2 YYNGEE. The junction had 3 bases not matched to a gene; V was cut back by 2 bases and J by 4 bases. DNA of the CDR3: TGTGCCAGCAGCGTCGGGGAGGGGTACAATGAGCAGTTCTTC. Protein sequence: CASSVGEGYNEQFF.

The sample holds a few counts of this clone. The J gene is TRBJ1-1, the V gene TRBV5-1; D may be TRBD1 (6 bases). V dropped 2 bases and J dropped 3 bases, with 11 bases sitting between them. Germline-derived CDR1 and CDR2 are SGHRS and YFSETQ. The CDR3 is 14 residues long. CDR3 DNA sequence: TGCGCCAGCAGCTTTCAGGGGAGCGACACTGAAGCTTTCTTT. Its translation is CASSFQGSDTEAFF.

Remarks on this clone: A read error may account for a junction end that differs from germline. V usage is TRBV7-7 and J usage is TRBJ1-2; D is unclear. The V gene's germline CDR1 is SSHAT and CDR2 FNYEAQ (reference sequence). The CDR3 sequence is 13 residues long. CDR3 residues: CASSWRQTYGYTF. The CDR3 DNA is TGTGCTAGCAGCTGGAGGCAGACTTATGGCTACACCTTC.